This T cell receptor (beta chain) is drawn from a study of CD8+CD57+ T cells in acquired aplastic anemia. At the level of the study: Sorted CD4+ and CD8+ cells gave a mean 3.2 ug DNA, range roughly 0.19 to 27.4 ug. Study findings and constraints: Comparison of patients with controls identified some 29 shared CD8+ CDR3 sequences. Patients were compared with controls for CD8+ Simpson's diversity, and no significant difference emerged.

Of note for this clonotype: As yet, its antigen is unknown.

The study profiled TCR beta VDJ and CDR3 using genomic DNA as template. Via MiXCR, TCRdb re-called the reads, giving one row per CDR3 protein. The sample contains about 200,000 distinct CDR3 sequences, roughly 60% of which appear only once. CDR3 length: 16 amino acids. Trimming left V 6 bases short and J 6 bases short, with 20 bases between. Patients chosen for sequencing had shown CD8+CD57+ cell expansion by flow cytometry. In all patients, the disease was severe acquired aplastic anemia. The sequence was collected from a human donor with aplastic anemia. Sequencing input: sorted CD4+, CD8+, or CD8+CD57+ T cells (not recorded which) from PBMCs. V gene TRBV12-3 or TRBV12-4 combines with J gene TRBJ1-4; D unclear. CDR3 amino acids: CASSYSGSHPYEKLFF. The CDR3 DNA follows: TGTGCCAGCAGCTACTCCGGGTCCCACCCTTATGAAAAACTGTTTTTT.